This section outlines one TCR beta chain sequence together with its context. Its antigen is still unknown. Base qualities are not provided; no much larger clone lies one nucleotide away. Other DNA variants within this sample encode the same CDR3. This specimen comes from a study of T cell responses to AZD1222 COVID-19 vaccine (dated by TCRdb to about 2021). In terms of the full investigation: AZD1222 recipients whose second dose came at about 4 weeks and those whose second dose came at about 12 weeks were combined into one group, since spike-specific TCR depth and breadth did not differ between the two schedules. A total of just over 230 trial participants underwent TCR sequencing, of whom under 220 had received two doses of AZD1222 and about 26 had received two doses of the MenACWY control vaccine. Trial participants were enrolled by age into subgroups of 18-55, 56-69 and 70-plus years, and about 150, 27 and 61 TCR-sequenced participants, respectively, were included in these subgroups.

CDR1 and CDR2, looked up from the germline V gene (reference sequence), are GTSNPN and SVGIG. The V end loses 4 bases and the J end loses 2 bases, and a stretch of 6 bases separates them. From the cysteine through the phenylalanine, the CDR3 covers 12 amino acids. Just CDR3 DNA is preserved here, 36 bases in frame from base 1. The time point label here, explained by the study, means: baseline before first vaccination. The vaccinee samples were drawn from two UK trials, COV001 and COV002, one of which was a single-blind randomized controlled phase 2/3 trial testing AZD1222 (ChAdOx1 nCoV-19) in healthy adults. Trial participant PBMC samples were collected at day 0 and day 28 after the second dose for TCRbeta chain sequencing. The research as a whole found: In the small 56-69-year group, the increase in depth fell short of significance, most likely because of low power. Because no samples from the day 14 peak response were available, repertoires could be characterized only after the peak T cell response. Conclusions about previously exposed vaccinees are limited, since just six AZD1222 recipients were seropositive for SARS-CoV-2 at baseline. The vaccine-associated CD4 TCRs covered the entire spike protein, and the dominant responses fell in regions 160-218 and 743-854. After two AZD1222 doses, both the breadth and the depth of spike-specific TCRs were significantly higher than at day 0 and than in MenACWY recipients. Participants were mostly white British and included more females than males, and it was suggested by the authors that clonal diversity may have been underestimated. Nearly half of unique spike-specific TCRs reportedly recognized epitopes outside regions mutated in the B.1.351 and B.1.1.7 variants.

The CDR3 regions of human TCRbeta chains were subjected to immunosequencing. The source study handled its data this way. Repertoire TCRs were checked for matches against a reference library of SARS-CoV-2-specific TCRs that had been generated using the MIRA antigen-specificity platform. Breadth was defined as the fraction of unique TCRs that were SARS-CoV-2-associated. Depth was defined as the fraction of total T cells that were SARS-CoV-2-associated. Each spike-specific TCR was assigned to its reactive spike region and to a CD4 or CD8 class using the MIRA data. Log10-transformed breadth and depth values were compared by one-way ANOVA with Sidak's multiple comparisons tests. TCRdb holds this immuneACCESS table with in-frame rearrangements only. Some clones are missing; in checked studies, unresolved V genes explain under half, and the rest has no known cause. V, J and clone size reflect that table, while D and trimming were determined from the DNA. Here the sample has some 130,000 clones; roughly 82% occur a single time. The ten largest clonotypes hold about 4% of the sample.

The chain employs TRBV30 and TRBJ1-3; the D gene lacks a confident call. This clonotype was obtained from an adult in good health. The sample in question was peripheral blood, obtained on day 0 of AZD1222 vaccination. The DNA sequence reads TGTGCCTGGACAGGTGCTGGAAACACCATATATTTT. Its protein product is CAWTGAGNTIYF.